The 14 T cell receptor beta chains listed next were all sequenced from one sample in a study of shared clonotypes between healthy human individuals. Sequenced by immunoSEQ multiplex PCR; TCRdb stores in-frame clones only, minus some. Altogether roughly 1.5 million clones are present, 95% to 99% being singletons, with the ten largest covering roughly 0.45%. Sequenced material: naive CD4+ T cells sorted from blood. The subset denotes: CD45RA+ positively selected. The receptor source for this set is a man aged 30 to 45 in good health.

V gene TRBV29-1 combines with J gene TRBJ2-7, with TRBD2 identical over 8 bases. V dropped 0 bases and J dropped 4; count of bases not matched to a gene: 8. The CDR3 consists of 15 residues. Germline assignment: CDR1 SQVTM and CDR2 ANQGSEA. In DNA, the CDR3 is TGCAGCGTTGAAGATGGGACTAGAGGGTCGTACGAGCAGTACTTC. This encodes CSVEDGTRGSYEQYF.

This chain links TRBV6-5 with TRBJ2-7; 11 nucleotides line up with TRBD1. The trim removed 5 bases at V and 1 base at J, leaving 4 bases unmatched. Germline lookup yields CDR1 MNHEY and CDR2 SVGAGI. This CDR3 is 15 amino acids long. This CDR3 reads CASSGRDRGSYEQYF. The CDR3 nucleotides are TGTGCCAGCAGTGGCCGGGACAGGGGGTCCTACGAGCAGTACTTC.

CDR3 sequence (DNA): TGTGCCAGCAGCTTAGAACTGGGGAGGTGGACTGAAGCTTTCTTT. Translation gives CASSLELGRWTEAFF. The rearrangement links TRBV7-2 to TRBJ1-1; D is undetermined. Germline V gene sequence: CDR1 SGHTA, CDR2 FQGNSA. The length of the CDR3 is 15 residues. V shed 1 base and J shed 5 bases, with 14 bases lying between them.

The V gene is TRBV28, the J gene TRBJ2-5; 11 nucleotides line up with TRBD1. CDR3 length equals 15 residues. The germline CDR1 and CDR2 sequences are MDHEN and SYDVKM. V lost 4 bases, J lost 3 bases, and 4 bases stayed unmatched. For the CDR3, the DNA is TGTGCCAGCAGTTCGTCGGGACAGGGGGAAGAGACCCAGTACTTC. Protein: CASSSSGQGEETQYF.

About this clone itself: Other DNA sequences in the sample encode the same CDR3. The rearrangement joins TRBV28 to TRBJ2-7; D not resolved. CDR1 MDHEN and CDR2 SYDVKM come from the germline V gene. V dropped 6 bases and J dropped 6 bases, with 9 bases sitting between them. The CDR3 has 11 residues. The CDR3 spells CASSPRGEQYF. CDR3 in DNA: TGTGCCAGCAGCCCTAGAGGCGAGCAGTACTTC.

CDR3 DNA sequence: TGTGCCAGCAGCGTAATAGCGGCAAACACCGGGGAGCTGTTTTTT. It is translated as CASSVIAANTGELFF. This rearrangement joins TRBV9 to TRBJ2-2; possible D gene TRBD2, 6 bases. V lost 1 base and J lost 2, with 9 bases in between. Per germline, CDR1 SGDLS and CDR2 YYNGEE. The CDR3 totals 15 residues.

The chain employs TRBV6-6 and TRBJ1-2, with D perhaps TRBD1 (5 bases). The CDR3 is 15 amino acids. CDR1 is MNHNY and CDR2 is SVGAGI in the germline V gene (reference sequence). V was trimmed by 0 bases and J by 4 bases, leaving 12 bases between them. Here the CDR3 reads CASSYSGELLYGYTF. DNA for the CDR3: TGTGCCAGCAGTTACTCAGGGGAACTCCTCTATGGCTACACCTTC.

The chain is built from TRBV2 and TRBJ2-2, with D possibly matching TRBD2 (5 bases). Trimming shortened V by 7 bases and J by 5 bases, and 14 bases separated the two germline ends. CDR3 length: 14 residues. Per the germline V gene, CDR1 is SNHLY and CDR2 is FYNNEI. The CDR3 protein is CASNPGIATGELFF. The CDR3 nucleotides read TGTGCCAGCAATCCGGGGATAGCGACCGGGGAGCTGTTTTTT.

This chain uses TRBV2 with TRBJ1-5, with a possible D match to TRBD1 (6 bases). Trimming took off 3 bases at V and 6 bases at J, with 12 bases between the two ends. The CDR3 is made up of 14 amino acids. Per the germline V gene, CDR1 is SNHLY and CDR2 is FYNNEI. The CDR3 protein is CASSDQGTAQPQHF. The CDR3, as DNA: TGTGCCAGCAGTGACCAGGGGACGGCTCAGCCCCAGCATTTT.

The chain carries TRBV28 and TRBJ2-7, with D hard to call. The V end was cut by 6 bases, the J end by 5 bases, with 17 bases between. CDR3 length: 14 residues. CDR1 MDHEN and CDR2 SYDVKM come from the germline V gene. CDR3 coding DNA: TGTGCCAGCAGATCCGGTGATGGGGTCCACGAGCAGTACTTC. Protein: CASRSGDGVHEQYF.

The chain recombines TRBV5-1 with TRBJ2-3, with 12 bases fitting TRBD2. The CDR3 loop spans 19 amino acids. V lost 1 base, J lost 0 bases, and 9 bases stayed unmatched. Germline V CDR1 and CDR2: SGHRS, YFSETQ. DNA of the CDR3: TGCGCCAGCAGCTTGATTCGCCTAGCGGGAGGGAAGAGCACAGATACGCAGTATTTT. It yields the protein CASSLIRLAGGKSTDTQYF.

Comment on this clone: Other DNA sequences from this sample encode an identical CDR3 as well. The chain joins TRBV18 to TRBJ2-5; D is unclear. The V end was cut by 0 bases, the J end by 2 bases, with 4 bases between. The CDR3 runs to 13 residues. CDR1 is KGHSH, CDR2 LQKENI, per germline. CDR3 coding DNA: TGTGCCAGCTCACCACCCTCACAAGAGACCCAGTACTTC. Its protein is CASSPPSQETQYF.

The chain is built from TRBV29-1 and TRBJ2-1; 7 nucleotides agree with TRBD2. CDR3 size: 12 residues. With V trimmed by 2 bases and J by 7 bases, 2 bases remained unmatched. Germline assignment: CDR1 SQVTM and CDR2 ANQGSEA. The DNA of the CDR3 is TGCAGCGTTGAAAACGGGGGGAATGAGCAGTTCTTC. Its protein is CSVENGGNEQFF.

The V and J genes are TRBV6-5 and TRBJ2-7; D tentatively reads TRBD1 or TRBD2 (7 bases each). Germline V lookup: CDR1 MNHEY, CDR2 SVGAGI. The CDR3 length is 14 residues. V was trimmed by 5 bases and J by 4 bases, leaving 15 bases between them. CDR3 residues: CASSKPQGGYEQYF. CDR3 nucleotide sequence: TGTGCCAGCAGTAAGCCTCAGGGGGGGTACGAGCAGTACTTC.